This T cell receptor beta chain was found in a study of T cells in Graves' hyperthyroidism and ophthalmopathy. Study findings and constraints: Model predictions of ophthalmopathy came a median approximately seven months before onset.

Details on this clonotype: Its antigen is not known.

RNA transcripts gave rise to amplified TCR beta CDR3 regions. Researchers ran a first-round RT-PCR on the TCR CDR3 using the HTBI primer set. In TCRdb, the multiplex PCR reads were re-called with MiXCR into one record per CDR3 protein. Of about 580,000 distinct CDR3 sequences listed, about 14% are singletons. Orbital computed tomography, thyroid ultrasound, serum thyroxine and TRAb, and clinical symptoms together informed the diagnoses. Isolation of PBMCs was performed on around 9.8 ml fresh peripheral blood. The sequencing sample was made of blood. This receptor was obtained from a young woman with Graves' hyperthyroidism that later progressed to Graves' ophthalmopathy.

Here the CDR3 reads CASSPKGGGNTEAFF. The CDR3 DNA follows: TGTGCCAGTAGCCCAAAAGGGGGGGGCAACACTGAAGCTTTCTTT. The V and J genes are TRBV19 and TRBJ1-1; the D gene is possibly TRBD1 (6 bases). From germline, CDR1 is LNHDA and CDR2 SQIVND (reference sequence). The CDR3 extends over 15 amino acids. The V gene lost 6 bases and the J gene lost 2 bases, with 16 bases spanning the gap.